One and the same sample provided the 7 T cell receptor beta chains below, sequenced in a study of cytomegalovirus exposure and HLA in healthy donors (dated 2017 in TCRdb). The library was prepared using the immunoSEQ multiplex PCR assay. A mixture of 60 forward primers for TCR Vbeta segments and 13 reverse primers for TCR Jbeta segments was used in the multiplex PCR. This immuneACCESS table, as held by TCRdb, lists in-frame sequences with V and J called but not all clones. Of the missing ones, under half trace to an unresolved V gene in checked studies; the others have no known cause. Here the sample has some 98,000 clones; approximately 71% occur a single time. Of the sample, about 8.3% falls within the top ten clones. The sequencing sample was made of PBMCs. Every receptor here comes from a female donor in good health and CMV-seronegative.

V gene TRBV5-1 combines with J gene TRBJ1-3, with D unclear. CDR1 is SGHRS and CDR2 is YFSETQ in the germline V gene. V lost 0 bases and J lost 5, with 12 bases in between. CDR3 size: 15 residues. The CDR3 here is CASSLALGGRNTIYF. CDR3 in DNA: TGCGCCAGCAGCTTGGCCTTGGGAGGCAGAAACACCATATATTTT.

In its sample, this clone was seen many times. The chain recombines TRBV5-4 with TRBJ2-2; D gene ambiguous. This CDR3 has 14 residues. Between the trimmed V and J ends, which lost 4 bases and 0 bases, there was a span of 7 bases. The germline CDR1 and CDR2 sequences are SGHNT and YYREEE (reference sequence). DNA for the CDR3: TGTGCCAGCAGCGCCTGGCCGAACACCGGGGAGCTGTTTTTT. It codes for CASSAWPNTGELFF.

This chain uses TRBV6-6 with TRBJ2-7; weak D call: TRBD1 (6 bases). The CDR3 spans 16 residues. The germline V and J ends were trimmed by 8 bases and 1 base, with 21 bases remaining between them. Germline loops: CDR1 MNHNY, CDR2 SVGAGI (reference sequence). The CDR3 coding sequence is TGTGCCAGCGCTGGCAGGGGCTTAGCACCTTCCTACGAGCAGTACTTC. Protein: CASAGRGLAPSYEQYF.

The V and J genes are TRBV6-5 and TRBJ2-7; D unclear. Trimming removed 2 bases from V and 5 bases from J, with 16 bases in between. This CDR3 is built from 15 residues. CDR1 is MNHEY and CDR2 is SVGAGI in the germline V gene. CDR3 in amino acids: CASSYQPPRFDEQYF. CDR3 coding DNA: TGTGCCAGCAGTTACCAACCGCCGAGATTCGACGAGCAGTACTTC.

This clone was detected only once. The chain recombines TRBV11-3 with TRBJ2-1, with 11 bases lining up with TRBD1. Germline-derived CDR1 and CDR2 are SGHNT and YENEEA. The CDR3 has 18 amino acids. V shed 1 base, J shed 8 bases, and the junction held 13 bases outside the gene matches. The CDR3 DNA is TGTGCCAGCAGCTTAGGTGCAGGTCGGACAGGGGGCCGGTATGAGCAGTTCTTC. Its translation is CASSLGAGRTGGRYEQFF.

The chain links TRBV2 to TRBJ2-3, with TRBD1 identical over 9 bases. The V gene end was trimmed by 7 bases and the J gene end by 3 bases; junction bases not matched to a gene: 8. There are 15 residues in the CDR3. Germline V gives CDR1 SNHLY, CDR2 FYNNEI. CDR3 in amino acids: CASIPPGQGTDTQYF. The CDR3 DNA reads as TGTGCCAGCATTCCCCCGGGACAGGGAACAGATACGCAGTATTTT. The full variable domain, in which reference TRBV2 and TRBJ2-3 provide the parts outside the CDR3, is EPEVTQTPSHQVTQMGQEVILRCVPISNHLYFYWYRQILGQKVEFLVSFYNNEISEKSEIFDDQFSVERPDGSNFTLKIRSTKLEDSAMYFCASIPPGQGTDTQYFGPGTRLTVL.

As regards this clone: The same CDR3 is also encoded by other DNA sequences in this sample. The genes are TRBV2 and TRBJ2-1; TRBD1 matches 8 bases. This CDR3 is 15 amino acids long. Germline CDR1 reads SNHLY; CDR2 reads FYNNEI. With V trimmed by 3 bases and J by 7 bases, 8 bases remained unmatched. The CDR3 reads CASSEGQGARNEQFF. The CDR3 bases are TGTGCCAGCAGTGAGGGGCAGGGGGCGAGAAATGAGCAGTTCTTC.